Listed below are T cell receptor beta chains from one sample, sequenced in a study of post-analysis software for immune sequencing data. Using its own MiXCR run on the PCR reads, TCRdb lists one record per CDR3 protein. The profile covers 150,000 to 200,000 distinct CDR3 sequences, with roughly 34% appearing a single time and approximately 30% taken by the ten largest. Sequencing used blood, obtained after autologous hematopoietic stem cell transplantation. Receptors originate from a girl between 5 and 17 years old with multiple sclerosis. Each CDR3 is given with its conserved first and last residue. Each record gives: V gene, clone size, J gene, D gene, CDR3 DNA, CDR3 protein. The D gene is left open where the match is weak. Not every row has a clone size; where given, it reads once, few, many or a size class.

TRBV20-1	.	TRBJ1-1	.	TGCAGTGCTCCGGGTACTGAAGCTTTCTTT	CSAPGTEAFF
TRBV12-3/TRBV12-4	few	TRBJ1-2	.	TGTGCCAGCAGTTTAGGGGGACCGGGTGCACCCGGCTACACCTTC	CASSLGGPGAPGYTF
TRBV7-9	.	TRBJ1-2	TRBD1	TGTGCCAGCAGCCCTCCGGGACAGAATTCGGTAGGCTACACCTTC	CASSPPGQNSVGYTF
TRBV11-2	.	TRBJ2-7	.	TGTGCCAGCAGCTTAGACGGACTACTCTACAATGAGCAGTACTTC	CASSLDGLLYNEQYF
TRBV2	.	TRBJ1-2	.	TGTGCCAGCACCCTACAGAGTGGACTTTCGGTTGGCTATGGCTACACCTTC	CASTLQSGLSVGYGYTF
TRBV30	.	TRBJ2-1	TRBD2	TGTGCCGGCAGGATGATCTTGGGACTAGCGGGGGGGGCCTACAATGAGCAGTTCTTC	CAGRMILGLAGGAYNEQFF
TRBV9	.	TRBJ1-6	.	TGTGCCAGCAGCCCCACAGTGCCCTGGGATTCACCCCTCCACTTT	CASSPTVPWDSPLHF
TRBV5-6	many	TRBJ2-3	TRBD2	TGTGCCAGCAGCTTAGCGGGAGATCGGACAGATACGCAGTATTTT	CASSLAGDRTDTQYF
TRBV10-3	few	TRBJ1-5	TRBD1	TGTGCCATCAGACCGCAGGGGGGCAATCAGCCCCAGCATTTT	CAIRPQGGNQPQHF
TRBV15	.	TRBJ2-1	.	TGTGCCACCAGCAGAGTAGGGGAGAGCTCCTACAATGAGCAGTTCTTC	CATSRVGESSYNEQFF
TRBV6-1	once	TRBJ1-1	.	TGTGCCAGCAGTTCAAAGGGACTGCAGAACACTGAAGCTTTCTTT	CASSSKGLQNTEAFF
TRBV5-6	.	TRBJ2-3	TRBD2	TGTGCCAGCAGCTTGTCCGCTAGCGGGAAAACAGATACGCAGTATTTT	CASSLSASGKTDTQYF
TRBV7-3	.	TRBJ2-7	TRBD2	TGTGCCAGCAGCCGTACGGGAGGACAATCCTACGAGCAGTACTTC	CASSRTGGQSYEQYF
TRBV7-2	.	TRBJ1-1	.	TGTGCCAGCACCTACGCTCTCCGGGGAACTGAAGCTTTCTTT	CASTYALRGTEAFF
TRBV20-1	.	TRBJ2-7	TRBD2	TGCAGTGCTAGAGCTGAAGGGACTAGCGGGAGGTACGAGCAGTACTTC	CSARAEGTSGRYEQYF
TRBV5-1	.	TRBJ2-7	.	TGCGCCAGCAGCTTGGCGCCGGGGACGTCCTACGAGCAGTACTTC	CASSLAPGTSYEQYF
TRBV5-1	.	TRBJ1-1	.	TGCGCCAGCAGCTACTCCGGAGGGAACACTGAAGCTTTCTTT	CASSYSGGNTEAFF
TRBV7-6	few	TRBJ2-1	TRBD2	TGTGCCAGCAGCCCTCTAGGGACTAGCGGGAGGGTAACCAATGAGCAGTTCTTC	CASSPLGTSGRVTNEQFF
TRBV20-1	.	TRBJ1-6	TRBD1	TGCAGTGCGGACAGGGGTTCATCACCCCTCCACTTT	CSADRGSSPLHF
TRBV12-3/TRBV12-4	many	TRBJ1-2	.	TGTGCCAGCAGTTTGGCGGGGGGCGAAAGCGACTACACCTTC	CASSLAGGESDYTF
TRBV28	many	TRBJ2-7	TRBD2	TGTGCCAGCAGAACTAGGACTAGCGGGTCCCCCTACGAGCAGTACTTC	CASRTRTSGSPYEQYF
TRBV12-3/TRBV12-4	.	TRBJ2-3	.	TGTGCCAGCAGTTTCCTAGCACGGGATACGCAGTATTTT	CASSFLARDTQYF
TRBV20-1	few	TRBJ2-1	TRBD1	TGCAGTGCTAAGACAGGGGGATTGGGGAACAATGAGCAGTTCTTC	CSAKTGGLGNNEQFF
TRBV12-3/TRBV12-4	.	TRBJ1-5	.	TGTGCCAGCAGTTTACTCCGACACCAGAATAGCAATCAGCCCCAGCATTTT	CASSLLRHQNSNQPQHF
TRBV7-9	.	TRBJ2-1	TRBD2	TGTGCCAGCAGCAAACCGGGACTAGGACCCAATGAGCAGTTCTTC	CASSKPGLGPNEQFF
TRBV29-1	many	TRBJ1-2	.	TGCAGCGTTGAAGATCCAAAAGGGAACAACTATGGCTACACCTTC	CSVEDPKGNNYGYTF
TRBV10-3	.	TRBJ2-1	TRBD1	TGTGCCATCAGTGAGGGGGCTACAGGGGTCTCCTACAATGAGCAGTTCTTC	CAISEGATGVSYNEQFF
TRBV10-3	few	TRBJ1-1	.	TGTGCCATCACCAGGAGCCTGAACACTGAAGCTTTCTTT	CAITRSLNTEAFF
TRBV6-2/TRBV6-3	.	TRBJ2-5	.	TGTGCCAGCAGCCAAACGGCCAATGAGCAGTACTTC	CASSQTANEQYF
TRBV4-1	.	TRBJ1-4	.	TGCGCCAGCAGCCATGGGACCCTTGGACGTAATGAAAAACTGTTTTTT	CASSHGTLGRNEKLFF
TRBV19	.	TRBJ2-7	TRBD1	TGTGCCAGTAGGATCGGACAGGGGGCCTACGAGCAGTACTTC	CASRIGQGAYEQYF
TRBV11-1	.	TRBJ2-7	.	TGTGCCAGCAGCCCCGGGGACGGCTCCTACGAGCAGTACTTC	CASSPGDGSYEQYF
TRBV9	few	TRBJ2-7	.	TGTGCCAGCAGCGCCCGGACGGGAGACATTCGGGACGAGCAGTACTTC	CASSARTGDIRDEQYF
TRBV12-3/TRBV12-4	.	TRBJ1-2	TRBD1	TGTGCCAGCAGTTTACTGCAGGGGGATGGCTACACCTTC	CASSLLQGDGYTF
TRBV5-1	many	TRBJ1-1	TRBD1	TGCGCCAGCAGCTTGGCCGGGACAGGGGAAGCTTTCTTT	CASSLAGTGEAFF
TRBV7-3	many	TRBJ2-1	TRBD1	TGTGCCAGCAGCTTAACGTGGGGGACAGGGGGCTCCTACAATGAGCAGTTCTTC	CASSLTWGTGGSYNEQFF
TRBV27	.	TRBJ2-3	.	TGTGCCAGCATGATACGGGCAAGTGGCACAGATACGCAGTATTTT	CASMIRASGTDTQYF
TRBV6-6	few	TRBJ2-1	TRBD2	TGTGCCAGCAGACCGGGAGGTGTCAATGAGCAGTTCTTC	CASRPGGVNEQFF